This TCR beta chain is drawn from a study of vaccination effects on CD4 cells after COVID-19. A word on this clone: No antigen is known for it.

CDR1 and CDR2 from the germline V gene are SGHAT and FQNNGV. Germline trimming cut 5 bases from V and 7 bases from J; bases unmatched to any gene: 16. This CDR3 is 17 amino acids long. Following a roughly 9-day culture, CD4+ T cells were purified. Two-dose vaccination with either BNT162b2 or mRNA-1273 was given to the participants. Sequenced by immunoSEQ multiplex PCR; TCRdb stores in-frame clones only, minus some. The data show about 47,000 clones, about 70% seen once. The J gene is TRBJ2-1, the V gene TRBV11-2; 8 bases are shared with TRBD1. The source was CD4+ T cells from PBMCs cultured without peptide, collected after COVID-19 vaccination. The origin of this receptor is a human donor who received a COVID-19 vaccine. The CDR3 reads CASSPQPGQGRFNEQFF. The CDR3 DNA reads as TGTGCCAGCAGCCCACAACCCGGACAGGGAAGGTTTAATGAGCAGTTCTTC.